These 29 T cell receptor beta chains were sequenced from one sample in a study of Ad26.COV2.S vaccination and SARS-CoV-2 variants. Method: immunoSEQ multiplex PCR; TCRdb's copy keeps in-frame clones and lacks some. The table has 300,000 to 400,000 clones, roughly 86% seen once. The treatment was: some 20 received Ad26.COV2.S at low or high dose, single or two shots; several received placebo; per-sample allocation not given. Following the first vaccine or placebo injection, samples were taken on day 63. This material consisted of peripheral blood, taken in a trial of Ad26.COV2.S vaccine versus placebo. The receptors originated from a person between 18 and 60 years old who received the Ad26.COV2.S COVID-19 vaccine or a placebo.

The rearrangement links TRBV19 to TRBJ2-7, with 12 bases fitting TRBD2. With 4 bases clipped from V and 2 bases from J, the junction kept 3 bases outside the gene matches. This CDR3 comprises 15 residues. Germline values: CDR1 LNHDA, CDR2 SQIVND (reference sequence). The CDR3 region has the DNA TGTGCCAGTAGTACCTCTAGCGGGGGGGCCTACGAGCAGTACTTC. This encodes CASSTSSGGAYEQYF.

This sequence joins TRBV20-1 and TRBJ1-6; 9 nucleotides match TRBD1. This CDR3 has 14 amino acids. Losses at the gene ends were 3 bases for V and 8 bases for J; bases not matched to a gene: 5. Germline V gene sequence: CDR1 DFQATT, CDR2 SNEGSKA (reference sequence). CDR3 amino acids: CSASPGQGYSPLHF. The CDR3 nucleotides read TGCAGTGCTAGTCCGGGACAGGGCTATTCACCCCTCCACTTT.

This clone appeared a few times. The CDR3 loop is CASSWVNTEAFF. Written as DNA, the CDR3 is TGTGCCAGCAGTTGGGTCAACACTGAAGCTTTCTTT. The chain employs TRBV6-8 and TRBJ1-1; unclear D gene. The CDR3 contains 12 residues. Germline values: CDR1 MNHGY, CDR2 SAAAGT. Trimming removed 4 bases from V and 2 bases from J, with 5 bases in between.

This rearrangement joins TRBV12-3 or TRBV12-4 to TRBJ1-1; tentative D call: TRBD1 (6 bases). The CDR3 sequence is 11 residues long. Trimming removed 5 bases from V and 13 bases from J, with 14 bases in between. Here the CDR3 reads CASSMSGDVFF. DNA for the CDR3: TGTGCCAGCAGTATGTCAGGGGATGTTTTCTTT.

The V and J genes are TRBV9 and TRBJ1-2, with 7 bases fitting TRBD1. The CDR3 consists of 15 residues. With 2 bases clipped from V and 4 bases from J, the junction kept 8 bases outside the gene matches. In germline, CDR1 is SGDLS, CDR2 YYNGEE. CDR3 nucleotide sequence: TGTGCCAGCAGCGTCGATCCACAGGGGCCCTATGGCTACACCTTC. Its protein product is CASSVDPQGPYGYTF.

The table lists this clone with a few counts. This chain connects TRBV19 to TRBJ1-5, with 7 bases lining up with TRBD1. CDR1 and CDR2 (germline): LNHDA, SQIVND (reference sequence). The CDR3 has 14 residues. J was trimmed by 2 bases and V by 8 bases; bases with no gene match: 6. Here the CDR3 reads CASGVGQGNQPQHF. CDR3 sequence (DNA): TGTGCCAGTGGGGTTGGACAGGGCAATCAGCCCCAGCATTTT.

V is TRBV19 and J is TRBJ2-6; possibly TRBD1 or TRBD2 for D (7 bases each). This CDR3 comprises 18 residues. V lost 5 bases and J 0 bases, leaving 17 bases between the germline ends. Germline V gives CDR1 LNHDA, CDR2 SQIVND (reference sequence). The CDR3 here is CASSAQTGRVSGANVLTF. The CDR3 coding sequence is TGTGCCAGTAGTGCCCAGACAGGGAGGGTCTCTGGGGCCAACGTCCTGACTTTC. The whole variable domain, remainder taken from reference TRBV19 and TRBJ2-6, is DGGITQSPKYLFRKEGQNVTLSCEQNLNHDAMYWYRQDPGQGLRLIYYSQIVNDFQKGDIAEGYSVSREKKESFPLTVTSAQKNPTAFYLCASSAQTGRVSGANVLTFGAGSRLTVL.

The chain employs TRBV2 and TRBJ2-1, with TRBD2 matching 7 bases. V lost 8 bases, J lost 1 base, and 5 bases stayed unmatched. Germline V lookup: CDR1 SNHLY, CDR2 FYNNEI. CDR3 length equals 14 residues. CDR3 in DNA: TGTGCCAGCGGAAGACTAGCTTCCTACAATGAGCAGTTCTTC. Protein: CASGRLASYNEQFF.

This clone was recorded only once. The chain employs TRBV20-1 and TRBJ1-5; D is perhaps TRBD1 (6 bases). The CDR3 totals 15 residues. Trimming stripped 3 bases from V and 4 bases from J, with 16 bases between. Germline CDR1 DFQATT, CDR2 SNEGSKA (reference sequence). The CDR3 loop is CSASSTGIWNQPQHF. In DNA, the CDR3 is TGCAGTGCTAGTTCCACAGGGATCTGGAATCAGCCCCAGCATTTT.

The V and J genes are TRBV7-9 and TRBJ1-2; D is unclear. Germline V gene data show CDR1 as SEHNR and CDR2 as FQNEAQ (reference sequence). This CDR3 region has 17 residues. V lost 6 bases and J lost 4, with 24 bases in between. The CDR3 loop is CASSLPTKRADTYGYTF. For the CDR3, the DNA is TGTGCCAGCAGTTTACCTACAAAGAGAGCTGATACCTATGGCTACACCTTC. The full variable domain, with the rest looked up from reference TRBV7-9 and TRBJ1-2, is DTGVSQNPRHKITKRGQNVTFRCDPISEHNRLYWYRQTLGQGPEFLTYFQNEAQLEKSRLLSDRFSAERPKGSFSTLEIQRTEQGDSAMYLCASSLPTKRADTYGYTFGSGTRLTVV.

The gene calls are TRBV19 and TRBJ2-6; 10 nucleotides match TRBD1. This CDR3 comprises 18 residues. The germline V gene has CDR1 LNHDA and CDR2 SQIVND (reference sequence). V dropped 5 bases and J dropped 1; count of bases not matched to a gene: 8. CDR3 amino acids: CASSSRRQGASGANVLTF. The CDR3 nucleotides are TGTGCCAGTAGTTCTCGCCGACAGGGGGCGTCTGGGGCCAACGTCCTGACTTTC.

This clone was observed once. The chain joins TRBV9 to TRBJ2-7; 11 nucleotides match TRBD1. CDR3 length equals 14 residues. Trimming cost V 3 bases and J 6 bases; bases outside gene matches: 5. The germline V gene has CDR1 SGDLS and CDR2 YYNGEE. CDR3 nucleotide sequence: TGTGCCAGCAGCGGACTAGGGACAGGGGGCGAGCAGTACTTC. It specifies CASSGLGTGGEQYF.

The V gene is TRBV5-1, the J gene TRBJ2-1, with 11 bases fitting TRBD2. This CDR3 is 15 amino acids long. J was trimmed by 4 bases and V by 4 bases; bases with no gene match: 4. CDR1 is SGHRS and CDR2 is YFSETQ in the germline V gene. The CDR3 reads CASSPGTSGYNEQFF. CDR3 sequence (DNA): TGCGCCAGCAGCCCAGGGACTAGCGGTTACAATGAGCAGTTCTTC.

This chain uses TRBV20-1 with TRBJ1-1; D gene ambiguous. The CDR3 is 11 amino acids. Germline V gives CDR1 DFQATT, CDR2 SNEGSKA (reference sequence). Between the trimmed V and J ends, which lost 6 bases and 7 bases, there was a span of 12 bases. This chain's CDR3 is CSAPLDGEAFF. The CDR3 nucleotides are TGCAGTGCCCCACTGGACGGTGAAGCTTTCTTT.

To note about this clone: This sample also contains other DNA sequences that code for the same CDR3. V gene TRBV6-2 or TRBV6-3 combines with J gene TRBJ2-7; D is ambiguous. The V end was cut by 2 bases, the J end by 2 bases, with 7 bases between. This CDR3 spans 13 amino acids. Germline loops: CDR1 MNHEY, CDR2 SVGEGT. CDR3 region: CASSYDGTYEQYF. The CDR3 DNA reads as TGTGCCAGCAGTTACGACGGCACCTACGAGCAGTACTTC.

The gene calls are TRBV10-3 and TRBJ1-2, with a weak D call TRBD1 (5 bases). This CDR3 has 18 amino acids. V was pared by 4 bases and J by 3 bases, with 24 bases between. Germline values: CDR1 ENHRY, CDR2 SYGVKD. The CDR3 loop is CAISGGERDGRLYYGYTF. The CDR3 bases are TGTGCCATCAGTGGCGGTGAAAGGGACGGTCGTCTATACTATGGCTACACCTTC.

This sequence joins TRBV3-1 (or the pseudogene TRBV3-2) and TRBJ2-5; D remains ambiguous. The germline V gene encodes CDR1 LGHDT and CDR2 YNNKEL (reference sequence). Trimming removed 5 bases at V and 2 bases at J, with 12 bases between. The CDR3 totals 14 residues. The CDR3 DNA sequence: TGTGCCAGCAGCACCTCGTGGGCTCAAGAGACCCAGTACTTC. It specifies CASSTSWAQETQYF.

The V call is TRBV19, the J call TRBJ1-2; tentatively, D is TRBD1 (6 bases). Germline V gene sequence: CDR1 LNHDA, CDR2 SQIVND (reference sequence). Trimming removed 7 bases from V and 6 bases from J, with 12 bases in between. The CDR3 covers 12 residues. The CDR3 reads CASKQGPNGYTF. For the CDR3, the DNA is TGTGCCAGTAAACAGGGCCCCAATGGCTACACCTTC.

This clone was counted only a few times. The gene calls are TRBV21-1 and TRBJ1-2; TRBD1, as called in the table, went unchecked against the DNA. TRBV21-1 is given as a pseudogene. There are 19 residues in the CDR3. The DNA of the CDR3 is TGTGCCAGCAGCAATATAAAGAGGGGACCGTTACAGGGCGTGAATGGCTACACCTTC. It is translated as CASSNIKRGPLQGVNGYTF.

This clone was counted a few times. For the CDR3, the DNA is TGTGCCAGCAGTGAATCCCGGCAGTGGACTAGCACCGGGGAGCTGTTTTTT. It specifies CASSESRQWTSTGELFF. The chain has TRBV6-1 and TRBJ2-2; 7 bases align to TRBD2. V gave up 2 bases and J gave up 4 bases; unmatched junction bases: 10. Germline V gene data show CDR1 as MNHNS and CDR2 as SASEGT. This CDR3 has 17 residues.

V is TRBV30 and J is TRBJ1-6; D might be TRBD1 (5 bases). Germline CDR1 GTSNPN, CDR2 SVGIG (reference sequence). The V and J ends lost 5 bases and 7 bases respectively, with 15 bases between them. The CDR3 spans 14 residues. In nucleotides, the CDR3 is TGTGCCTGGGACGTTGGGGGGAGGAATTCACCCCTCCACTTT. Translating it yields CAWDVGGRNSPLHF.

The rearrangement links TRBV7-9 to TRBJ2-5, with a weak D call TRBD2 (5 bases). This CDR3 comprises 13 residues. Trimming stripped 0 bases from V and 4 bases from J, with 6 bases between. The germline V gene has CDR1 SEHNR and CDR2 FQNEAQ (reference sequence). The DNA of the CDR3 is TGTGCCAGCAGCTTAGCCGGAGGAGAGACCCAGTACTTC. Amino acid sequence: CASSLAGGETQYF.

Note on this clone: The junction departs from germline at one end; a sequencing error may be responsible. The V gene is TRBV6-2 or TRBV6-3, the J gene TRBJ1-1; D unresolved. The CDR3 has 13 amino acids. The germline V gene has CDR1 MNHEY and CDR2 SVGEGT. The CDR3 coding sequence is TGTGCCAGCAGTTACGGACCGAACTCTGAAGCTTTCTTT. Translated, it gives CASSYGPNSEAFF.

This chain connects TRBV5-4 to TRBJ1-2; D gene ambiguous. The CDR3 totals 13 residues. Germline values: CDR1 SGHNT, CDR2 YYREEE (reference sequence). V was shortened by 2 bases and J by 8 bases, with 13 bases between the two germline ends. This CDR3 reads CASSLTDGGGYTF. CDR3 sequence (DNA): TGTGCCAGCAGCTTAACGGACGGCGGAGGCTACACCTTC.

The gene calls are TRBV5-5 and TRBJ2-5; D might be TRBD1 or TRBD2, each matching 5 bases. Trimming left V 6 bases short and J 1 base short, with 22 bases between. The CDR3 loop spans 17 amino acids. In germline, CDR1 is SGHKS, CDR2 YYEKEE (reference sequence). The CDR3 region has the DNA TGTGCCAGCACCGTAGGCAGGGTAGGGACCCGCCAAGAGACCCAGTACTTC. Translation gives CASTVGRVGTRQETQYF.

This chain links TRBV12-5 with TRBJ2-3; perhaps TRBD2 as D (6 bases). Germline lookup yields CDR1 LGHNT and CDR2 FRNRAP. V lost 3 bases and J 1 base, leaving 11 bases between the germline ends. CDR3 size: 15 residues. CDR3 loop: CASGLIWGGTDTQYF. CDR3 nucleotides: TGTGCTAGTGGTTTAATCTGGGGGGGCACAGATACGCAGTATTTT.

J is TRBJ2-2 and V is TRBV27; D may be TRBD2 (5 bases). Trimming removed 2 bases from V and 1 base from J, with 8 bases in between. CDR3 size: 15 residues. The germline V gene encodes CDR1 MNHEY and CDR2 SMNVEV (reference sequence). In nucleotides, the CDR3 is TGTGCCAGCAGTTTAAACGGGGTGAACACCGGGGAGCTGTTTTTT. Its translation is CASSLNGVNTGELFF.

J is TRBJ2-2 and V is TRBV4-3; 8 bases fit TRBD2. This CDR3 has 14 amino acids. V was clipped by 9 bases and J by 3 bases; unmatched bases: 6. The germline gives CDR1 LGHNA, CDR2 YSLEER. The CDR3, as DNA: TGCGCCAGTGGCAGCGGGGGAGACACCGGGGAGCTGTTTTTT. Translated, it gives CASGSGGDTGELFF.

DNA for the CDR3: TGTGCCAGCAGCCAACATAGGGGAACTAGACTCTACGAGCAGTACTTC. Its translation: CASSQHRGTRLYEQYF. The V and J genes are TRBV3-1 (or the pseudogene TRBV3-2) and TRBJ2-7; D is tentatively TRBD1 or TRBD2 (5 bases each). The V and J ends lost 2 bases and 3 bases respectively, with 17 bases between them. Per the germline V gene, CDR1 is LGHDT and CDR2 is YNNKEL (reference sequence). The CDR3 has 16 amino acids.